This T cell receptor (beta chain) derives from a study of graft-versus-host responses after intestinal transplantation. Overall study findings and caveats: Allograft graft-versus-host to host-versus-graft clonal ratios ran high in patients with graft-donor T cell macrochimerism.

Marrow drawn post-transplant originated at the posterior iliac crest or another site. The CDR3 is 18 amino acids. With V trimmed by 0 bases and J by 6 bases, 17 bases remained unmatched. Germline V gene data show CDR1 as MGHRA and CDR2 as YSYEKL. A remark on this clone: Its antigen is currently unknown.

TCRdb's copy holds only in-frame clones and misses some; the assay was immunoSEQ multiplex PCR. The data hold some 69,000 clones, with 92% observed a single time. The genes are TRBV4-1 and TRBJ2-7; the match to TRBD1 covers 7 bases. The receptor was isolated from a human patient who received an intestinal transplant, so some T cells may come from the graft donor. Sequencing was performed on bone marrow, taken 700 to 850 days after intestinal transplantation. DNA of the CDR3: TGCGCCAGCAGCCAAGAGACGGCGGTTTCTGACAGGGATGGCGAGCAGTACTTC. Translating gives CASSQETAVSDRDGEQYF.